This section outlines one TCR beta chain sequence together with its context. This CDR3 is 14 amino acids long. Trimming cost V 5 bases and J 3 bases; bases outside gene matches: 7. Germline V gene lookup returns CDR1 MNHEY and CDR2 SMNVEV (reference sequence). This specimen comes from a study of blood T cell repertoires in COVID-19. Across the whole study: Sources were T cells, B-cell-depleted T cells, or PBMCs; the material itself was cDNA or gDNA.

Source study methods: Researchers report that nucleated cell counts were estimated from reference gene primer amplification. Clones were read by immunoSEQ multiplex PCR, and TCRdb kept only the in-frame ones, dropping some. V and J calls and clone size come straight from that table; D and trimming were deduced from the DNA. The sample contains 380,000 or so clones, roughly 90% of which appear only once. The sequence came from a woman aged 40 to 55 with acute COVID-19. The source material was PBMCs or T cells enriched from blood (not recorded which). The chain joins TRBV27 to TRBJ2-7; 7 nucleotides line up with TRBD2. The CDR3 DNA reads as TGTGCCAGCAGTAGCGGGACTGCCGACTACGAGCAGTACTTC. This gives the protein CASSSGTADYEQYF.